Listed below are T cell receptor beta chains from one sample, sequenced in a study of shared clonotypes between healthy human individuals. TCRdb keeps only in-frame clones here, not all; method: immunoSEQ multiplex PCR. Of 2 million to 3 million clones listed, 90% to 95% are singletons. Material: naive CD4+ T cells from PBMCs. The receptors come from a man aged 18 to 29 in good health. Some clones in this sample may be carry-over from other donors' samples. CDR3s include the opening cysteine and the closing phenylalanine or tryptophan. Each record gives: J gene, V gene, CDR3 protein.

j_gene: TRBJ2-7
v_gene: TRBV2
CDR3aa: CASSRQGYEQYF

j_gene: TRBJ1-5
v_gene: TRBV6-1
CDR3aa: CASSEAQGNQPQHF

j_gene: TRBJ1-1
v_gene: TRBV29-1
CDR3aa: CSVEGILFTEAFF

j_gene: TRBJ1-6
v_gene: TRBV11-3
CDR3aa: CASSRTLNSPLHF

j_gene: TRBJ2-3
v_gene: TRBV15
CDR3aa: CATSRGLTDTQYF

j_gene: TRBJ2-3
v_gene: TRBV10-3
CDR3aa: CAISEMASARADTQYF

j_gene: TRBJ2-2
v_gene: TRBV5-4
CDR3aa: CASSQGQGRETGELFF

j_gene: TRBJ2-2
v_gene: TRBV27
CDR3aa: CASHNSGGTGELFF

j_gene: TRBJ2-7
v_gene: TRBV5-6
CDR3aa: CASSLDVSEQYF

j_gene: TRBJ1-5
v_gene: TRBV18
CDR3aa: CASSPPGTGVYQPQHF